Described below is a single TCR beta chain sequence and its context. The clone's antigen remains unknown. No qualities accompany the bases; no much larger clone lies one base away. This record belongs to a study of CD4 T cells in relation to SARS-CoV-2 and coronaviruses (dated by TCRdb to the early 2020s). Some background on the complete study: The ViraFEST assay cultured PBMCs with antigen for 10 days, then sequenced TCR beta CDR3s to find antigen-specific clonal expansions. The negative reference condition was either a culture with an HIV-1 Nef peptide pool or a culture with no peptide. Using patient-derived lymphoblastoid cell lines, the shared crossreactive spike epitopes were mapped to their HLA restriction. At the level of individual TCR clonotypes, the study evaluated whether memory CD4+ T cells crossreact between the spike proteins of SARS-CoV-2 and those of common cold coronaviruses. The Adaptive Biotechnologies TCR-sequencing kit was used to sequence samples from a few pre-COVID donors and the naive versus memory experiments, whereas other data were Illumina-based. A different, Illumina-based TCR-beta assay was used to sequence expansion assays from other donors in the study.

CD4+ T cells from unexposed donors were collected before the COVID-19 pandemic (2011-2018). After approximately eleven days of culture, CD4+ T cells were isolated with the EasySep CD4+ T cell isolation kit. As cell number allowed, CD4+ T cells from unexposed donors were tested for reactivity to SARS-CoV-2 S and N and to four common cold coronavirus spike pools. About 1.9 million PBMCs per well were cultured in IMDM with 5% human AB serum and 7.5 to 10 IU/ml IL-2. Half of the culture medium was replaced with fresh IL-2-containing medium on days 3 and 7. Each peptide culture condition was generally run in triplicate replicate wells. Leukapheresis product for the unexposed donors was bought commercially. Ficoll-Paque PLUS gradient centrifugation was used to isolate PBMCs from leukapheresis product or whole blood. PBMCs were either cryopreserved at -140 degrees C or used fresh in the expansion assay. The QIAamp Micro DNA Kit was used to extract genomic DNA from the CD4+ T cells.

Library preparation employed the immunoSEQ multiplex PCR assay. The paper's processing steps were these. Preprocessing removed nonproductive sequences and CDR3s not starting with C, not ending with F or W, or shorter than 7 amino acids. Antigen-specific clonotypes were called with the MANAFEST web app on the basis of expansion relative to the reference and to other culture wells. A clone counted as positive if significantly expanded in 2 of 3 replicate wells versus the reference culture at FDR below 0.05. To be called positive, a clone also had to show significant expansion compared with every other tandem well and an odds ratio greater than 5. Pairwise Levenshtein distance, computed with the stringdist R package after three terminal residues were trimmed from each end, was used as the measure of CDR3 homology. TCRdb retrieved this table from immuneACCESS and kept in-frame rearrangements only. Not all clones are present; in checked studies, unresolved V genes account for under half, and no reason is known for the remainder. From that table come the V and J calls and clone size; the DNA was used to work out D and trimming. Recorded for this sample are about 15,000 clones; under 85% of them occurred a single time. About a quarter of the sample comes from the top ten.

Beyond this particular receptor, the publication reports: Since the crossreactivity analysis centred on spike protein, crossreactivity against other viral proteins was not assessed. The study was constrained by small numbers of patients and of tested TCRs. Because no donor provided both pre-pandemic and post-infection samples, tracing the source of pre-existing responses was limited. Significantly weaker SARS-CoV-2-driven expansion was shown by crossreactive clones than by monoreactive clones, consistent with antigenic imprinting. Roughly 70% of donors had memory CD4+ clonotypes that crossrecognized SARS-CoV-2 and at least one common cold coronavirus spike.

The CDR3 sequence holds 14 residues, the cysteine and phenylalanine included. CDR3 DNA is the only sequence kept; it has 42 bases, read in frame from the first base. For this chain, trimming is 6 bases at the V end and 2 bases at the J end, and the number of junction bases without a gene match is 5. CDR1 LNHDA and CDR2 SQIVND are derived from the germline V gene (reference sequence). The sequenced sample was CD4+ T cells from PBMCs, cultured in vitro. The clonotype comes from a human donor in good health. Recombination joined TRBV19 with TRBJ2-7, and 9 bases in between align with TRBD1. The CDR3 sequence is CASREQGATYEQYF. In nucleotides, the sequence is TGTGCCAGTAGAGAACAGGGGGCTACCTACGAGCAGTACTTC.